These 15 T cell receptor beta chains were all obtained from the same sample, sequenced in a study of metastatic and nonmetastatic thyroid tumors. Among the patients, none had received any treatment before thyroid surgery. TCRdb re-called clones from the PCR reads using MiXCR. This repertoire shows 25,000 to 30,000 clones, 3.5% to 4.5% found once; its top ten account for roughly 3.2%. Material for sequencing was blood. These TCRs come from a male donor with papillary thyroid cancer or a benign thyroid nodule (not recorded which). Some clones in this sample may be carry-over from other donors' samples.

V usage is TRBV24-1 and J usage is TRBJ2-1, with TRBD2 matching 8 bases. Germline V gene sequence: CDR1 KGHDR, CDR2 SFDVKD. V trimming: 3 bases; J trimming: 0 bases; junction bases outside the gene matches: 12. The length of the CDR3 is 19 residues. CDR3 nucleotides: TGTGCCACCAGTGATAATCTATTGGATAGCGGGACCTCCTACAATGAGCAGTTCTTC. Its translation: CATSDNLLDSGTSYNEQFF.

The chain is built from TRBV19 and TRBJ1-6; possibly TRBD1 for D (6 bases). The CDR3 runs 14 residues. V lost 5 bases, J lost 11 bases, and 16 bases lay in between. The germline V gene encodes CDR1 LNHDA and CDR2 SQIVND (reference sequence). The CDR3: CASSANRVRTPLHF. CDR3 in DNA: TGTGCCAGTAGTGCCAACAGGGTACGGACACCCCTCCACTTT.

There are many counts of this clone. Written as DNA, the CDR3 is TGTGCCAGTAGTGGGACAGGGGTTTTCTACGAGCAGTACTTC. It codes for CASSGTGVFYEQYF. The chain links TRBV19 to TRBJ2-7, with 10 bases fitting TRBD1. The CDR3 totals 14 residues. CDR1 and CDR2 (germline): LNHDA, SQIVND (reference sequence). The ends lost 5 bases at V and 3 bases at J; junction bases unmatched: 4.

This clone was found once. As the CDR3 is not closed by the conserved phenylalanine or tryptophan, this likely results from a read error. This chain connects TRBV5-1 to TRBJ2-7; D ambiguous. This CDR3 contains 15 residues. In germline, CDR1 is SGHRS, CDR2 YFSETQ. CDR3 sequence reads: CASSLSASGSYEQYS. The CDR3 DNA sequence: TGCGCAAGCAGCTTAAGTGCGTCGGGTAGCTACGAGCAGTACTCC.

The chain recombines TRBV6-1 with TRBJ2-7, with TRBD2 as a possible D gene (5 bases). The germline gives CDR1 MNHNS, CDR2 SASEGT. Trimming left V 10 bases short and J 1 base short, with 11 bases between. The CDR3 spans 12 residues. The DNA of the CDR3 is TGTGCCACAGCGGCAAGATCCTACGAGCAGTACTTC. It specifies CATAARSYEQYF.

This clone has at least ten counts. The chain carries TRBV20-1 and TRBJ2-1, with TRBD2 identical over 10 bases. This CDR3 spans 15 amino acids. Unmatched junction bases numbered 12, after V lost 6 bases and J lost 7 bases. Germline CDR1 and CDR2: DFQATT and SNEGSKA (reference sequence). The CDR3 nucleotides read TGCAGTGCGTCTCTTAGCGGGAGGCGGGGTAATGAGCAGTTCTTC. Amino acid sequence: CSASLSGRRGNEQFF.

The chain combines TRBV12-3 or TRBV12-4 with TRBJ2-7; 9 positions match TRBD2. V shed 4 bases and J 6 bases; nucleotides not matched to a gene: 10. CDR3 length equals 15 residues. The CDR3 DNA follows: TGTGCCAGCAGTTCAGGCGGGAGGGGTATTTTCGAGCAGTACTTC. Its protein is CASSSGGRGIFEQYF.

This clone was seen a few times. The chain links TRBV12-3 or TRBV12-4 to TRBJ1-3; D might be TRBD1 (6 bases). The V end was cut by 6 bases, the J end by 5 bases, with 14 bases between. The CDR3 is 14 amino acids. CDR3 sequence (DNA): TGTGCCAGCAGGAGCGAAACAGGGAGAAACACCATATATTTT. This encodes CASRSETGRNTIYF.

This clone occurred many times. J is TRBJ2-3 and V is TRBV19; either TRBD1 or TRBD2 may fit D (5 bases each). Trimming shortened V by 6 bases and J by 10 bases, and 26 bases separated the two germline ends. The CDR3 covers 16 residues. The germline V gene encodes CDR1 LNHDA and CDR2 SQIVND (reference sequence). CDR3 DNA sequence: TGTGCCAGTAGCCCATGGGACGGGACCTCAACGAAAGCGCAGTATTTT. This codes for CASSPWDGTSTKAQYF.

This clone was seen a handful of times. The chain combines TRBV28 with TRBJ2-2; tentative D call: TRBD2 (7 bases). This CDR3 spans 13 amino acids. Germline values: CDR1 MDHEN, CDR2 SYDVKM. Trimming shortened V by 7 bases and J by 6 bases, and 12 bases separated the two germline ends. CDR3 amino acids: CASTGGVAGELFF. CDR3 DNA: TGTGCCAGCACGGGGGGCGTCGCCGGGGAGCTGTTTTTT.

This clone was seen a few times. This chain joins TRBV11-2 and TRBJ1-2; the D gene is possibly TRBD1 (5 bases). V lost 2 bases, J lost 7 bases, and 11 bases lay in between. The CDR3 contains 13 residues. Germline-derived CDR1 and CDR2 are SGHAT and FQNNGV. The CDR3 region is CASSLSRGLGYTF. The CDR3 DNA reads TGTGCCAGCAGCTTATCGAGGGGACTTGGCTACACCTTC. The entire variable domain, with the rest obtained from reference TRBV11-2 and TRBJ1-2, is as follows: EAGVAQSPRYKIIEKRQSVAFWCNPISGHATLYWYQQILGQGPKLLIQFQNNGVVDDSQLPKDRFSAERLKGVDSTLKIQPAKLEDSAVYLCASSLSRGLGYTFGSGTRLTVV.

The rearrangement uses TRBV28 and TRBJ2-3; D perhaps matches TRBD2 (6 bases). The ends were cut back, 7 bases at V and 9 bases at J, with 23 bases in the middle. This CDR3 comprises 15 residues. CDR1 MDHEN and CDR2 SYDVKM come from the germline V gene. This CDR3 reads CASTLFVGSEETQYF. CDR3 sequence (DNA): TGTGCCAGCACTTTGTTTGTCGGGAGCGAAGAAACGCAGTATTTT.

The CDR3 region has the DNA TGTGCCAGCAGTGAACCTGGAAGTCCCTACGAGCAGTACTTC. Protein: CASSEPGSPYEQYF. The chain is built from TRBV6-1 and TRBJ2-7; no clear D gene. V lost 2 bases and J 2 bases, leaving 10 bases between the germline ends. This CDR3 spans 14 amino acids. Germline CDR1 and CDR2: MNHNS and SASEGT.

This clone was observed at least ten times. Other DNA sequences in this sample translate to the same CDR3. J is TRBJ2-1 and V is TRBV19; 7 bases align to TRBD1. CDR1 LNHDA and CDR2 SQIVND come from the germline V gene (reference sequence). The CDR3 has 13 amino acids. Trimming cost V 2 bases and J 6 bases; bases outside gene matches: 1. The CDR3 loop is CASSIKGANEQFF. The DNA of the CDR3 is TGTGCCAGTAGTATAAAGGGGGCCAATGAGCAGTTCTTC.

There are many counts of this clone. The chain has TRBV7-2 and TRBJ2-7; the match to TRBD1 covers 7 bases. CDR3 length: 12 residues. The trim removed 4 bases at V and 6 bases at J, leaving 3 bases unmatched. The germline V gene has CDR1 SGHTA and CDR2 FQGNSA. The CDR3 sequence: CASSSQGSEQYF. CDR3 DNA: TGTGCCAGCAGCTCACAGGGGTCCGAGCAGTACTTC.